This T cell receptor (beta chain) is from a study of molecular identifiers for immune sequencing clone quantification. The CDR3 spans 14 residues. Trimming pared 3 bases from V and 6 bases from J, leaving 13 bases between. The table lists this clonotype with a few counts. This clone may be a read error of a much larger clone one base away. In TCRdb, the PCR reads were re-called with MiXCR into one record per CDR3 protein. There are some 40,000 distinct CDR3 sequences in the sample; about 24% occur only once, and around 0.97% lies in the top ten. For naive CD8 T cells, sorting used the CD8+CD4-CCR7+CD45RA+ phenotype.

The origin of this receptor is a human donor in good health. Some libraries in this study had Jurkat cell RNA spiked in. The chain uses TRBV12-3 or TRBV12-4 and TRBJ2-3; D is undetermined. Sequences were obtained from naive CD8+ T cells from blood, with Jurkat cell RNA spiked in. Subset of the sample: FACS-sorted CD8+CD4-CCR7+CD45RA+ naive T cells. The DNA for the CDR3 is TGTGCCAGCAGTTTGGACGAGTCGCCTGATACGCAGTATTTT. Its translation is CASSLDESPDTQYF.